One sample yielded the 4 T cell receptor beta chains listed below, sequenced in a study of early T cells in non-severe SARS-CoV-2 infection. TCRdb redid the calling of the 5' RACE reads with MiXCR, one entry per CDR3 protein. The sample consists of 35,000 to 45,000 distinct CDR3 sequences, roughly 9.9% of them appearing once. The sequenced material came from whole blood. These receptors came from an adult who was a healthcare worker with PCR-confirmed SARS-CoV-2 infection or an uninfected control (not recorded which).

The table lists this clonotype with many counts. The chain uses TRBV7-6 and TRBJ2-1; TRBD2 aligns across 13 bases. CDR3 length: 16 residues. Unmatched junction bases numbered 9, after V lost 6 bases and J lost 7 bases. CDR1 SGHVS and CDR2 FNYEAQ come from the germline V gene. CDR3 sequence: CASSSSGLAGSNEQFF. Here the CDR3 DNA reads TGTGCCAGCAGTAGCTCGGGACTAGCGGGGTCAAATGAGCAGTTCTTC.

This clonotype was observed at least ten times. V gene TRBV28 combines with J gene TRBJ1-1; D is unclear. This CDR3 is built from 13 residues. V was clipped by 6 bases and J by 4 bases, with 12 bases between them. Germline CDR1 is MDHEN and CDR2 is SYDVKM. The CDR3 is CASRFSGSTEAFF. In DNA form, the CDR3 reads TGTGCCAGCAGGTTCTCGGGGAGCACTGAAGCTTTCTTT.

A note on this clonotype: At one of its ends the junction is not consistent with the germline gene, which may arise from a read error. The chain uses TRBV7-8 and TRBJ2-1; the D gene could be TRBD1 or TRBD2 (5 bases each). Per germline, CDR1 SGHVS and CDR2 FQNEAQ. This CDR3 contains 15 residues. The chain's CDR3 is CASSLDGASSNEQFF. The CDR3 nucleotides are TGTGCCAGCAGCTTAGACGGGGCTTCCTCCAATGAGCAGTTCTTC. Filled out from reference TRBV7-8 and TRBJ2-1, the complete variable domain reads GAGVSQSPRYKVAKRGQDVALRCDPISGHVSLFWYQQALGQGPEFLTYFQNEAQLDKSGLPSDRFFAERPEGSVSTLKIQRTQQEDSAVYLCASSLDGASSNEQFFGPGTRLTVL.

In this sample, this clonotype turned up many times. This chain links TRBV20-1 with TRBJ1-1; 10 bases are shared with TRBD1. The junction had 7 bases not matched to a gene; V was cut back by 5 bases and J by 10 bases. CDR1 is DFQATT, CDR2 SNEGSKA, per germline (reference sequence). The CDR3 totals 12 residues. CDR3 bases: TGCAGTGCTCCTGACAGGGGGCGGCGAGCTTTCTTT. This codes for CSAPDRGRRAFF.